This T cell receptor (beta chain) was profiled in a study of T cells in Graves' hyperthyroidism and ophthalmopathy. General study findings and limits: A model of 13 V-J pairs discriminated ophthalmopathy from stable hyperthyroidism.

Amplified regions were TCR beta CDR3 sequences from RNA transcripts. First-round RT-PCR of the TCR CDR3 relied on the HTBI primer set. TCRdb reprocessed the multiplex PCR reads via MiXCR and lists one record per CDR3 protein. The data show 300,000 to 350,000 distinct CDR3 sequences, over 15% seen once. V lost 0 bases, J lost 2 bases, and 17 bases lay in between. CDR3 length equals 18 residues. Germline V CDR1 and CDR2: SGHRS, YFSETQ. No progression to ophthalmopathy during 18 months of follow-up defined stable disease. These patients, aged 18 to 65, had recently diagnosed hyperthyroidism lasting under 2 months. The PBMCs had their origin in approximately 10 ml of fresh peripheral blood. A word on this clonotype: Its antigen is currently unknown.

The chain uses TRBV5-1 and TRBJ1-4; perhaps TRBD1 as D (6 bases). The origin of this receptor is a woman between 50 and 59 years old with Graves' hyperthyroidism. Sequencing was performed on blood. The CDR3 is CASSLVALWTVTNEKLFF. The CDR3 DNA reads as TGCGCCAGCAGCTTGGTTGCCCTATGGACAGTTACTAATGAAAAACTGTTTTTT.